These 2 T cell receptor beta chains share one sample of origin, sequenced in a study of OX40 agonist ivuxolimab in advanced cancers. Using immunoSEQ multiplex PCR, the repertoire was profiled, and TCRdb retains in-frame clones only, with some absent. Here the sample spans roughly 35,000 clones, around 79% being singletons. Material: CD4+ or CD8+ T cells sorted from blood, obtained in a trial of the OX40 agonist ivuxolimab. The source of these receptors is an adult with an advanced solid tumor such as melanoma, head and neck, liver or kidney cancer.

This chain connects TRBV19 to TRBJ2-1; 10 nucleotides agree with TRBD2. J lost 8 bases, V lost 8 bases, and 9 bases had no gene match. This CDR3 comprises 14 residues. CDR1 and CDR2 from the germline V gene are LNHDA and SQIVND (reference sequence). Here the CDR3 DNA reads TGTGCCAGTTCCAGCGGGGGGGCTCATGATGAGCAGTTCTTC. Its translation is CASSSGGAHDEQFF.

The chain recombines TRBV6-1 with TRBJ1-5, with D unresolved. Germline CDR1 MNHNS, CDR2 SASEGT. With 5 bases removed from V and 0 bases from J, the gap between germline ends came to 11 bases. The CDR3 has 15 residues. The CDR3 protein is CASSREDYSNQPQHF. The CDR3 DNA sequence: TGTGCCAGCAGTCGAGAAGATTATAGCAATCAGCCCCAGCATTTT.